The rows below give T cell receptor beta chains drawn from one sample of a study of response to subunit inactivated influenza vaccine. Each CDR3 protein is one row after TCRdb ran MiXCR on the RT-PCR reads. The sample holds a few hundred thousand distinct CDR3 sequences, just over 20% seen once. The material was PBMCs from blood, obtained about 20 months after vaccination. Receptors originate from a man between 50 and 75 years old who received an inactivated influenza vaccine. The conserved cysteine and the conserved F or W are not part of the CDR3 here.

j_gene: TRBJ2-1; v_gene: TRBV5-4; CDR3aa: ASSIPKAGGNYNEQF
j_gene: TRBJ1-5; v_gene: TRBV6-2/TRBV6-3; CDR3aa: ASRGLVGQPQH
j_gene: TRBJ2-7; v_gene: TRBV2; CDR3aa: VILSGRADEQY
j_gene: TRBJ2-5; v_gene: TRBV10-3; CDR3aa: AISDIEKTQY
j_gene: TRBJ2-3; v_gene: TRBV20-1; CDR3aa: STRRAGTDTQY
j_gene: TRBJ1-6; v_gene: TRBV20-1; CDR3aa: SASQGAGSPLH
j_gene: TRBJ2-7; v_gene: TRBV29-1; CDR3aa: SVVSGTYEQY
j_gene: TRBJ2-1; v_gene: TRBV7-2; CDR3aa: ASSLVFGGTFNEQF
j_gene: TRBJ1-2; v_gene: TRBV7-9; CDR3aa: ASSLSRGDLLGGYT
j_gene: TRBJ2-5; v_gene: TRBV28; CDR3aa: ASPPGWLRAFQETQY
j_gene: TRBJ1-5; v_gene: TRBV4-1; CDR3aa: ASSQEGSRSNQPQH
j_gene: TRBJ1-3; v_gene: TRBV5-1; CDR3aa: ASRDPFSGNTIY
j_gene: TRBJ2-7; v_gene: TRBV6-5; CDR3aa: ASSYSARATYEQY
j_gene: TRBJ1-5; v_gene: TRBV20-1; CDR3aa: SARTTSGNQPQH
j_gene: TRBJ2-7; v_gene: TRBV12-3/TRBV12-4; CDR3aa: ASSFRLRFGLAEPYEQY
j_gene: TRBJ2-1; v_gene: TRBV9; CDR3aa: ASSVDVVATYNEQF
j_gene: TRBJ1-1; v_gene: TRBV19; CDR3aa: ASRPGRRTEAF
j_gene: TRBJ1-4; v_gene: TRBV11-2; CDR3aa: ASSLDAGEKLF
j_gene: TRBJ2-1; v_gene: TRBV6-4; CDR3aa: ASSKSTFNEQF
j_gene: TRBJ1-6; v_gene: TRBV9; CDR3aa: ASRTGKDNSPLH
j_gene: TRBJ1-6; v_gene: TRBV4-3; CDR3aa: ASSPRPNSPLH
j_gene: TRBJ2-1; v_gene: TRBV7-7; CDR3aa: ASSLYWTRLDGQF
j_gene: TRBJ2-2; v_gene: TRBV5-1; CDR3aa: ASSYGGSATGELF
j_gene: TRBJ1-6; v_gene: TRBV5-5; CDR3aa: ASSLGFGGDSPLH
j_gene: TRBJ2-7; v_gene: TRBV29-1; CDR3aa: SVGAFIAGGTYEQY
j_gene: TRBJ1-1; v_gene: TRBV28; CDR3aa: ASSPNPGTGNTEAF
j_gene: TRBJ2-1; v_gene: TRBV4-2; CDR3aa: ASSPERGLYNEQF
j_gene: TRBJ2-7; v_gene: TRBV4-1; CDR3aa: ASSQTSRDRGNEQY
j_gene: TRBJ1-5; v_gene: TRBV28; CDR3aa: ASSLGGQALQPQH
j_gene: TRBJ1-4; v_gene: TRBV15; CDR3aa: ATSSRATNEKLF
j_gene: TRBJ2-7; v_gene: TRBV6-2/TRBV6-3; CDR3aa: ASSLRTGTISYEQY
j_gene: TRBJ2-7; v_gene: TRBV28; CDR3aa: ASSSLRGVSSYEQY
j_gene: TRBJ1-6; v_gene: TRBV29-1; CDR3aa: SVATGFASPLH
j_gene: TRBJ1-1; v_gene: TRBV29-1; CDR3aa: SAASGWNTEAF
j_gene: TRBJ1-4; v_gene: TRBV4-3; CDR3aa: ASSQVWRDLNEKLF
j_gene: TRBJ2-1; v_gene: TRBV5-1; CDR3aa: ASSLPRSSYNEQF
j_gene: TRBJ1-3; v_gene: TRBV5-1; CDR3aa: ASSSRTGSSGNTIY
j_gene: TRBJ1-4; v_gene: TRBV6-1; CDR3aa: ASSPSRDTHEKLF
j_gene: TRBJ2-3; v_gene: TRBV6-1; CDR3aa: ASSEVRGTTDTQY
j_gene: TRBJ2-1; v_gene: TRBV3-1; CDR3aa: ASSHSPGLDGRNEQF
j_gene: TRBJ1-1; v_gene: TRBV27; CDR3aa: ASSFSLDTEAF
j_gene: TRBJ1-4; v_gene: TRBV7-2; CDR3aa: ASSLGQSFATNEKLF
j_gene: TRBJ2-3; v_gene: TRBV5-1; CDR3aa: ASSLDGSDTQY
j_gene: TRBJ2-1; v_gene: TRBV7-3; CDR3aa: ASRPGLAGKNEQF
j_gene: TRBJ2-3; v_gene: TRBV29-1; CDR3aa: SARQGPLGDTQY
j_gene: TRBJ2-2; v_gene: TRBV7-6; CDR3aa: ASSLGPANTGELF